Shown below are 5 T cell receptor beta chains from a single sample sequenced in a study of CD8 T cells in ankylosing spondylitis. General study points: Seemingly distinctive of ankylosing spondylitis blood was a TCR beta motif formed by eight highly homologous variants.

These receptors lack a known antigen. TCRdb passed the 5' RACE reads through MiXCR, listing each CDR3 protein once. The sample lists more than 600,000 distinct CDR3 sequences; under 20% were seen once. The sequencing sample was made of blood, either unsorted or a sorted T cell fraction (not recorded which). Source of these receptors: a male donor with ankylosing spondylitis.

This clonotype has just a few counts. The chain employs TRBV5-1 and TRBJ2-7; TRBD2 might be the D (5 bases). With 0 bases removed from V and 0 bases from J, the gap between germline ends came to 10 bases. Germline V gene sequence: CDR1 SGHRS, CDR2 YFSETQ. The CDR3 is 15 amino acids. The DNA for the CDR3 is TGCGCCAGCAGCTTGGAACTAGAACCCTCCTACGAGCAGTACTTC. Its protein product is CASSLELEPSYEQYF.

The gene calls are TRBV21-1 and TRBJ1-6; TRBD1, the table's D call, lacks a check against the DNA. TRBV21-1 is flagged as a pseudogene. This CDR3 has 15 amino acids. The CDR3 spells CASTPLSSYNSPLHF. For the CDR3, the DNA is TGTGCCAGCACGCCCCTCAGCTCCTATAATTCACCCCTCCACTTT.

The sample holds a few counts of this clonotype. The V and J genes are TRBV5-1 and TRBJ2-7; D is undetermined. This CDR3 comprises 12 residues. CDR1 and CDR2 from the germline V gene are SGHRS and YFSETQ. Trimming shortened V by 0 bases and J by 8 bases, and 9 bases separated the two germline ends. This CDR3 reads CASSLAFDQQYF. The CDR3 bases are TGCGCCAGCAGCTTGGCCTTCGATCAGCAGTACTTC.

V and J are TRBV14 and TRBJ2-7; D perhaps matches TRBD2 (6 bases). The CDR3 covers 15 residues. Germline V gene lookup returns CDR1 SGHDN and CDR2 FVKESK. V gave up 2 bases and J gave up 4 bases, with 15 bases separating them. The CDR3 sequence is CASSQRRDGPYEQYF. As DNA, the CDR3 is TGTGCCAGCAGCCAAAGGCGGGACGGACCATACGAGCAGTACTTC. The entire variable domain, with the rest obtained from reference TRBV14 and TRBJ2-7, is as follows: EAGVTQFPSHSVIEKGQTVTLRCDPISGHDNLYWYRRVMGKEIKFLLHFVKESKQDESGMPNNRFLAERTGGTYSTLKVQPAELEDSGVYFCASSQRRDGPYEQYFGPGTRLTVT.

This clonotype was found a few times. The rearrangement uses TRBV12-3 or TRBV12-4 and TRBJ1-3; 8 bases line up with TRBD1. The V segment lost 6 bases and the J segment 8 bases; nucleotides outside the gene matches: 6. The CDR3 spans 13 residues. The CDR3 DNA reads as TGTGCCAGCAGACAGACAGGGGCGGACACCATATATTTT. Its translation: CASRQTGADTIYF.